Sequencing of this T cell receptor (beta chain) was carried out in a study of a mutant IDH1 vaccine in newly diagnosed glioma. About the study: Of treated patients, around 62% were men and about 38% women, averaging roughly 37 years. Therapy received beforehand was radiotherapy, temozolomide, or both, with most patients given both. Study observations and caveats: There seemed to be no relation between pseudoprogression and changes in top peripheral T cell clonotypes.

The time point was: baseline, week 1 (first vaccination visit). Treatment of the sample: pre-vaccination baseline after standard-of-care therapy. The CDR3 has 14 amino acids. Looked up from germline, CDR1 is MNHEY and CDR2 is SVGAGI. The V end lost 6 bases, the J end lost 0 bases, and 8 bases lay between the germline ends. In regard to this clone: Its specificity is unknown.

The repertoire was sequenced with immunoSEQ multiplex PCR; TCRdb's copy has only in-frame clones and lacks some. The sample holds tens of thousands of clones, approximately 91% seen once. The rearrangement links TRBV6-5 to TRBJ1-4, with D possibly being TRBD1 (6 bases). This clonotype was sampled from a woman in her 40s with glioma. The sample in question was PBMCs, obtained from a glioma patient treated with radiotherapy, temozolomide or both. The CDR3 DNA reads as TGTGCCAGCAGCCGGACAGCAACTAATGAAAAACTGTTTTTT. It yields the protein CASSRTATNEKLFF.